This T cell receptor beta chain stems from a study of OX40 agonist ivuxolimab in advanced cancers. Autoimmune disease history or systemic immunosuppression excluded patients. Libraries were prepared by immunoSEQ multiplex PCR; TCRdb keeps only in-frame clonotypes and omits some of them. Of about 65,000 clones in the sample, around 87% are singletons; the top ten hold over 0.3%. Germline-derived CDR1 and CDR2 are SGHRS and YFSETQ. The CDR3 has 14 residues. V was trimmed by 4 bases and J by 1 base, leaving 10 bases between them. Material: CD4+ or CD8+ T cells sorted from blood, obtained in a trial of the OX40 agonist ivuxolimab. This chain uses TRBV5-1 with TRBJ2-3; D possibly corresponds to TRBD1 (5 bases). This receptor was taken from an adult with an advanced solid tumor such as melanoma, head and neck, liver or kidney cancer. DNA of the CDR3: TGCGCCAGCAGCAAGGGGCCCGGCACAGATACGCAGTATTTT. Its translation: CASSKGPGTDTQYF.